This T cell receptor beta chain emerged from a study of blood T cell repertoires in COVID-19. At the level of the study: The cDNA or gDNA used as material had been derived from T cells, B-cell-depleted T cells, or PBMCs.

Germline V lookup: CDR1 MNHEY, CDR2 SMNVEV (reference sequence). The CDR3 length is 15 residues. V dropped 3 bases and J dropped 4 bases, with 12 bases sitting between them. How the authors handled the data: Amplification from reference gene primers served as the basis for estimated nucleated cell counts. Profiled with immunoSEQ multiplex PCR; TCRdb holds only in-frame clones, not every one. V and J calls and clone size are as listed in that table; D and trimming were resolved from the DNA. This table holds 350,000 to 450,000 clones, roughly 90% found once. The chain combines TRBV27 with TRBJ2-2; D might be TRBD1 (7 bases). Material for sequencing was peripheral blood. The clonotype was recovered from a woman in her sixties with COVID-19, enrolled during active disease. The CDR3 sequence: CASSLEGAGTGELFF. The CDR3 nucleotides are TGTGCCAGCAGTTTGGAGGGGGCCGGCACCGGGGAGCTGTTTTTT.